This T cell receptor beta chain derives from a study of T cells in Graves' hyperthyroidism and ophthalmopathy. Germline CDR1 is WSHSY and CDR2 is SAAADI. The CDR3 is 16 residues long. V was shortened by 5 bases and J by 5 bases, with 19 bases between the two germline ends. It was uncontrolled infection, other autoimmune disease, pregnancy or lactation that excluded patients. Researchers amplified the TCR beta CDR3 regions from RNA transcripts. Carried out on the TCR CDR3, a first-round RT-PCR used the HTBI primer set. TCRdb re-analysed the multiplex PCR reads in MiXCR, keeping a single row per CDR3 protein. The data hold approximately 600,000 distinct CDR3 sequences, with 14% observed a single time.

The TCR was taken from a woman aged 30 to 39 with Graves' hyperthyroidism that later progressed to Graves' ophthalmopathy. Input material: blood. This sequence joins TRBV10-2 and TRBJ1-3, with a possible D match to TRBD1 (6 bases). The DNA of the CDR3 is TGCGCCAGCAGTCGGAGTGAGGGGGAGACGAGAAACACCATATATTTT. This encodes CASSRSEGETRNTIYF.